Listed here is a single TCR beta chain. Its antigen is still unknown. Trimming took 8 bases from V and 0 from J, leaving 14 bases between them. This CDR3 has 14 amino acids. The V gene's germline CDR1 is MNHEY and CDR2 SMNVEV (reference sequence). This sample is part of a study of vaccination and CD4 T cells after COVID-19. The treatment here: roughly ten-day PBMC culture with coronavirus spike peptide pools or control peptides (ViraFEST assay). The assay that was used to sequence DNA from cultured CD4+ T cells was the Oncomine TCR Beta short-read assay. TCRdb processed the PCR reads anew with MiXCR; each CDR3 protein has one entry. The table records roughly 14,000 distinct CDR3 sequences, roughly 30% of them present only once.

V gene TRBV27 combines with J gene TRBJ2-7; the D gene could be TRBD1 or TRBD2 (5 bases each). This clonotype originated in a human donor who had recovered from COVID-19. Material: CD4+ T cells from blood, cultured in vitro, obtained after SARS-CoV-2 vaccination. CDR3 in amino acids: CASARGRLSYEQYF. In nucleotides, the CDR3 is TGTGCCAGCGCGAGGGGACGGCTCTCCTACGAGCAGTACTTC.